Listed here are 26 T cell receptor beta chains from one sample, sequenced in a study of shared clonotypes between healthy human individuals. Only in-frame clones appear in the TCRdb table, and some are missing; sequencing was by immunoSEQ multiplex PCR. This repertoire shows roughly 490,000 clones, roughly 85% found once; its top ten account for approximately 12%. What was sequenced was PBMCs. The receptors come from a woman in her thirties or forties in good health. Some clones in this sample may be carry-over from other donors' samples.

The CDR3 loop is CASSSNTFTRYGYTF. The CDR3 bases are TGTGCCAGCAGCTCAAATACCTTCACCCGCTATGGCTACACCTTC. V is TRBV9 and J is TRBJ1-2; D is undetermined. The CDR3 is 15 amino acids. Trimming took 4 bases from V and 4 from J, leaving 17 bases between them. Per germline, CDR1 SGDLS and CDR2 YYNGEE.

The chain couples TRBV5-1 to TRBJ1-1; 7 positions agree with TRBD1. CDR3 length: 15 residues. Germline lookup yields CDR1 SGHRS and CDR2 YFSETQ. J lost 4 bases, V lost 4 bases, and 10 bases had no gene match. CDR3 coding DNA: TGCGCCAGCAGCCCTCGACAGGGCCAGGTCACTGAAGCTTTCTTT. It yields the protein CASSPRQGQVTEAFF.

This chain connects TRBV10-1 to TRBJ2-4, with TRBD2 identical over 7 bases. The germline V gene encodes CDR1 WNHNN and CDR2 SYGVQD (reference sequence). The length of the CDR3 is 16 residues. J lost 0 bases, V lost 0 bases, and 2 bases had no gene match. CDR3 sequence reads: CASSESGGGAKNIQYF. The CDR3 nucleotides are TGCGCCAGCAGTGAGTCGGGGGGGGGAGCCAAAAACATTCAGTACTTC.

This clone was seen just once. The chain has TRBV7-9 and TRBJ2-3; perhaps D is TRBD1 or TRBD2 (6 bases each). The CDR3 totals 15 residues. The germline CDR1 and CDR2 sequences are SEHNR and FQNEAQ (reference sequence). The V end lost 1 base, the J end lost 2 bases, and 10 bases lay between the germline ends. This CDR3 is CASSLVRGLTDTQYF. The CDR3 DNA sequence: TGTGCCAGCAGCTTAGTTCGGGGGCTCACAGATACGCAGTATTTT. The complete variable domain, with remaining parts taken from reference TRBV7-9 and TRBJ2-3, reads DTGVSQNPRHKITKRGQNVTFRCDPISEHNRLYWYRQTLGQGPEFLTYFQNEAQLEKSRLLSDRFSAERPKGSFSTLEIQRTEQGDSAMYLCASSLVRGLTDTQYFGPGTRLTVL.

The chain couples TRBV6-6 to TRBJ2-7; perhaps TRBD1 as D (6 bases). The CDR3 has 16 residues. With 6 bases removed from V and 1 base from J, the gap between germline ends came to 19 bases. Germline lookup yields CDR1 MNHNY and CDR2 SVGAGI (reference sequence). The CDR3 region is CASSPTGTPNSYEQYF. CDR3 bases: TGTGCCAGCAGCCCAACCGGGACACCTAATTCCTACGAGCAGTACTTC.

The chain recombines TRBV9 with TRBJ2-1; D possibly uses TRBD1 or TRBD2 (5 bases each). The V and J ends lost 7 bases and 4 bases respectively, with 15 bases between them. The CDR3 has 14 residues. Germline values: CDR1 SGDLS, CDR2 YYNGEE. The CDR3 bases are TGTGCCAGCGGGACCCACCAACTTTACAATGAGCAGTTCTTC. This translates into CASGTHQLYNEQFF.

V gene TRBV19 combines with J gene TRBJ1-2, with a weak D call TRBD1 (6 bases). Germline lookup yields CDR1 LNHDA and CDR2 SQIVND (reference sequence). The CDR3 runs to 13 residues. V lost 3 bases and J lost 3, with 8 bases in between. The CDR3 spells CASSIGGHYGYTF. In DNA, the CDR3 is TGTGCCAGTAGTATTGGGGGGCACTATGGCTACACCTTC.

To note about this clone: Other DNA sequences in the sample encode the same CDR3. As DNA, the CDR3 is TGCGCCAGCAGCCCCGGACAGGGGGCAACTAATGAAAAACTGTTTTTT. Encoded protein: CASSPGQGATNEKLFF. This chain joins TRBV5-1 and TRBJ1-4; TRBD1 aligns across 10 bases. The CDR3 has 16 amino acids. After removal of 4 bases from V and 0 bases from J, the junction contained 3 bases not matched to a gene. Germline-derived CDR1 and CDR2 are SGHRS and YFSETQ.

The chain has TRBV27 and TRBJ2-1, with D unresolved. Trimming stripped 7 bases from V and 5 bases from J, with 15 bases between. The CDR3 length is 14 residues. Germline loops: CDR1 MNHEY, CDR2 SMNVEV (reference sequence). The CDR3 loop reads CASTGSLGHNEQFF. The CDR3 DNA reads TGTGCCAGCACCGGGTCCCTAGGGCACAATGAGCAGTTCTTC.

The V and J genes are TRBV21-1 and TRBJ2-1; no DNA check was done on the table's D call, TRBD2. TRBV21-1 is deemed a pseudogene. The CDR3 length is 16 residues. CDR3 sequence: CASSIRLAGFSNEQFF. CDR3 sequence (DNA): TGTGCCAGCAGCATTCGACTAGCGGGGTTCTCCAATGAGCAGTTCTTC.

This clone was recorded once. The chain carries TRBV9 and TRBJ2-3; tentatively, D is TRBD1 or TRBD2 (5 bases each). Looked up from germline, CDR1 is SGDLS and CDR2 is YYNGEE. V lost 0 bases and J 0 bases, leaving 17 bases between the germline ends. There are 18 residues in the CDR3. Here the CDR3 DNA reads TGTGCCAGCAGCGTAGATCTACGAGGGGTGTTAAGCACAGATACGCAGTATTTT. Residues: CASSVDLRGVLSTDTQYF.

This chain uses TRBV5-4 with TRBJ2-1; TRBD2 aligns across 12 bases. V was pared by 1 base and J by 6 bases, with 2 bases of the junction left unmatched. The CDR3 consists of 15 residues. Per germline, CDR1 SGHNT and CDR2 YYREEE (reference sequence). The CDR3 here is CASSLPTSGSNEQFF. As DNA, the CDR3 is TGTGCCAGCAGCTTGCCGACTAGCGGGAGCAATGAGCAGTTCTTC.

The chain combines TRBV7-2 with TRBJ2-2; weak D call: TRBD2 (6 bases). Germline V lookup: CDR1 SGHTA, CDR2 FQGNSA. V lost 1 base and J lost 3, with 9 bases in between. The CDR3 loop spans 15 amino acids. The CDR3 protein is CASSLGSGYTGELFF. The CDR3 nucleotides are TGTGCCAGCAGCTTAGGCAGCGGGTACACCGGGGAGCTGTTTTTT. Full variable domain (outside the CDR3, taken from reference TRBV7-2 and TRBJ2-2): GAGVSQSPSNKVTEKGKDVELRCDPISGHTALYWYRQSLGQGLEFLIYFQGNSAPDKSGLPSDRFSAERTGGSVSTLTIQRTQQEDSAVYLCASSLGSGYTGELFFGEGSRLTVL.

The DNA for the CDR3 is TGTGCCAGCAACCCCCCGGGAGGTTCCTACGAGCAGTACTTC. It yields the protein CASNPPGGSYEQYF. The gene calls are TRBV5-5 and TRBJ2-7, with 7 bases matching TRBD2. J gave up 1 base and V 6 bases, and 7 bases lay outside the gene matches. CDR1 SGHKS and CDR2 YYEKEE come from the germline V gene (reference sequence). The CDR3 runs 14 residues. The whole variable domain, filled in from reference TRBV5-5 and TRBJ2-7, reads DAGVTQSPTHLIKTRGQQVTLRCSPISGHKSVSWYQQVLGQGPQFIFQYYEKEERGRGNFPDRFSARQFPNYSSELNVNALLLGDSALYLCASNPPGGSYEQYFGPGTRLTVT.

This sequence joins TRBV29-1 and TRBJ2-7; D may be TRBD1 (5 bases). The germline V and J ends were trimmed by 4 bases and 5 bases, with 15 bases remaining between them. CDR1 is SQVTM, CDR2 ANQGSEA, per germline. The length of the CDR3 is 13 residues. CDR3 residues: CSVAQGLGNEQYF. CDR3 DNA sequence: TGCAGCGTTGCTCAGGGATTGGGAAACGAGCAGTACTTC.

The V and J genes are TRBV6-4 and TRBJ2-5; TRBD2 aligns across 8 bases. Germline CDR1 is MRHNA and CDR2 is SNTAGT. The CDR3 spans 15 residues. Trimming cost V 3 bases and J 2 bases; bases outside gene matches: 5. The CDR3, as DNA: TGTGCCAGCAGTGAGCGGCGGGAGGCTCAAGAGACCCAGTACTTC. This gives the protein CASSERREAQETQYF.

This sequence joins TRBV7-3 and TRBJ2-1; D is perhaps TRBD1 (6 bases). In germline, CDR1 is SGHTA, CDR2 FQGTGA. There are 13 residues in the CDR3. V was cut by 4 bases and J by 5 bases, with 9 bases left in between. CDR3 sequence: CASSSRTDNEQFF. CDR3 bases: TGTGCCAGCAGCTCCCGGACAGACAATGAGCAGTTCTTC.

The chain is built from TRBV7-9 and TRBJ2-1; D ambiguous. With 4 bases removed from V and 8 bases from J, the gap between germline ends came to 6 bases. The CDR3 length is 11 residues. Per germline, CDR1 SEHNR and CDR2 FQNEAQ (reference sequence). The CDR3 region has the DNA TGTGCCAGCAGCTACGTGGATGAGCAGTTCTTC. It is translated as CASSYVDEQFF.

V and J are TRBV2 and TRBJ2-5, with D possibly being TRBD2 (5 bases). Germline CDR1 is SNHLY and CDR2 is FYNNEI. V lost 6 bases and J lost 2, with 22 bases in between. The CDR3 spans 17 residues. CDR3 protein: CASRATSWARGQETQYF. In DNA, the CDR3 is TGTGCCAGCAGGGCCACCAGTTGGGCTCGGGGTCAAGAGACCCAGTACTTC.

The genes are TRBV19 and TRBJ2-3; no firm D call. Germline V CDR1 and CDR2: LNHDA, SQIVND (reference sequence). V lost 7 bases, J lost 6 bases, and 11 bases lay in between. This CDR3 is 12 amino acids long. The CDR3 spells CASKKGTDTQYF. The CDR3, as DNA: TGTGCCAGTAAGAAGGGAACGGATACGCAGTATTTT.

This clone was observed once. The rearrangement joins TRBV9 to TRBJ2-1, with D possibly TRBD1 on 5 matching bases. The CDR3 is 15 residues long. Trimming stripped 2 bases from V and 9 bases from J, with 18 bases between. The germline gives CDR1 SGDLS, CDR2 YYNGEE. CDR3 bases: TGTGCCAGCAGCGTGTACACCACTTCTACAGGTGAGCAGTTCTTC. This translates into CASSVYTTSTGEQFF.

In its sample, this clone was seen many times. The CDR3 bases are TGTGCCAGCAGTGAACTCACAGGGGGCGTGGATGAGCAGTTCTTC. Translating gives CASSELTGGVDEQFF. V gene TRBV6-1 combines with J gene TRBJ2-1, with 9 bases lining up with TRBD1. V shed 2 bases, J shed 8 bases, and the junction held 7 bases outside the gene matches. CDR1 is MNHNS, CDR2 SASEGT, per germline. The CDR3 is 15 amino acids.

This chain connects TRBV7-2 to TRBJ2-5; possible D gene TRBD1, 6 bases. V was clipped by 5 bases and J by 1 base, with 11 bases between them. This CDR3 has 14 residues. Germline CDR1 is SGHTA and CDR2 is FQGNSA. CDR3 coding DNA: TGTGCCAGCAGCCTAGGACAGCCCCAAGAGACCCAGTACTTC. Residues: CASSLGQPQETQYF.

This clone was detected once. The CDR3 DNA reads as TGTGCCATCAGTGAGTCTAAAGGGAACAACAATGAGCAGTTCTTC. Translation gives CAISESKGNNNEQFF. The chain has TRBV10-3 and TRBJ2-1; D is uncertain. This CDR3 spans 15 amino acids. In germline, CDR1 is ENHRY, CDR2 SYGVKD. V lost 0 bases, J lost 5 bases, and 11 bases lay in between.

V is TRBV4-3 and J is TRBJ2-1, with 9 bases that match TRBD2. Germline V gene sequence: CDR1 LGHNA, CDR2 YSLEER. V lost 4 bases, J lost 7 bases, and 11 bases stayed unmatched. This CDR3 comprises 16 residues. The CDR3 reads CASSPHGYSGRNEQFF. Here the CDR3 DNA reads TGCGCCAGCAGCCCGCACGGGTATAGCGGGAGAAATGAGCAGTTCTTC.

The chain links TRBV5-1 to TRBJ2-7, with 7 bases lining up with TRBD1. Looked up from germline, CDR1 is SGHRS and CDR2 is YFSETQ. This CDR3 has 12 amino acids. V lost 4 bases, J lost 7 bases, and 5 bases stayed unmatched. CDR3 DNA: TGCGCCAGCAGCACTGGGACAGTTGAGCAGTACTTC. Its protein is CASSTGTVEQYF. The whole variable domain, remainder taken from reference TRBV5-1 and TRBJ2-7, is KAGVTQTPRYLIKTRGQQVTLSCSPISGHRSVSWYQQTPGQGLQFLFEYFSETQRNKGNFPGRFSGRQFSNSRSEMNVSTLELGDSALYLCASSTGTVEQYFGPGTRLTVT.